These 26 T cell receptor beta chains came from one sample sequenced in a study of CD8+CD57+ T cells in acquired aplastic anemia. TCR beta VDJ and CDR3 were profiled, and genomic DNA was the template. TCRdb passed the reads through MiXCR, listing each CDR3 protein once. The sample shows some 200,000 distinct CDR3 sequences, roughly 50% of them seen only once. CD8+CD57+ cell expansion, shown by flow cytometry, had occurred in the patients selected for sequencing. The sequencing sample was made of sorted CD4+, CD8+, or CD8+CD57+ T cells (not recorded which) from PBMCs. The receptors stem from a human donor with aplastic anemia.

Worth noting for this clonotype: A much larger clone differs by one base, so this may be a read error. The gene calls are TRBV5-1 and TRBJ1-3; 7 positions match TRBD1. CDR3 length: 15 residues. The ends lost 5 bases at V and 0 bases at J; junction bases unmatched: 5. CDR1 is SGHRS and CDR2 is YFSETQ in the germline V gene. CDR3 DNA: TGCGCCAGCAGGATGAACAGGGGCTCTGGAAACACCATATATTTT. This translates into CASRMNRGSGNTIYF.

This clonotype came up many times. The rearrangement joins TRBV5-5 to TRBJ1-2; D uncertain. The CDR3 totals 14 residues. Looked up from germline, CDR1 is SGHKS and CDR2 is YYEKEE (reference sequence). V lost 2 bases and J lost 7, with 15 bases in between. The CDR3 bases are TGTGCCAGCAGCTTCGGCAGTCTTTACCCTGGCTACACCTTC. This encodes CASSFGSLYPGYTF.

The J gene is TRBJ1-5, the V gene TRBV10-1; 10 bases line up with TRBD1. Trimming removed 1 base from V and 7 bases from J; junction bases left unmatched: 4. This CDR3 is 15 amino acids long. The germline V gene has CDR1 WNHNN and CDR2 SYGVQD (reference sequence). The CDR3 spells CASSEFGTGEQPQHF. CDR3 nucleotides: TGCGCCAGCAGTGAGTTTGGGACAGGGGAGCAGCCCCAGCATTTT.

This clonotype was found a few times. The chain joins TRBV20-1 to TRBJ2-1; tentatively, D is TRBD1 (6 bases). Germline CDR1 reads DFQATT; CDR2 reads SNEGSKA (reference sequence). Trimming left V 3 bases short and J 4 bases short, with 7 bases between. This CDR3 has 12 residues. CDR3 sequence: CSASTGYNEQFF. The CDR3 region has the DNA TGCAGTGCTAGTACAGGGTACAATGAGCAGTTCTTC.

The chain links TRBV2 to TRBJ1-1, with D possibly TRBD1 on 6 matching bases. The V and J ends lost 6 bases and 11 bases respectively, with 28 bases between them. Germline lookup yields CDR1 SNHLY and CDR2 FYNNEI. The CDR3 extends over 16 amino acids. The CDR3 DNA reads as TGTGCCAGCAGCCCATCTTCGGGGGCGCGACTAAGGGGGGCTTTCTTT. It translates to CASSPSSGARLRGAFF.

Notes on this clonotype: The CDR3 does not close with the conserved phenylalanine or tryptophan, likely indicating a read error. The DNA is left out, because the CDR3 cannot be placed on it with certainty; the CDR3 is given as TCRdb lists it. The V and J genes are TRBV7-9 and TRBJ1-1. The CDR3 numbers 9 amino acids, ends counted. Germline V gene sequence: CDR1 SEHNR, CDR2 FQNEAQ (reference sequence). The CDR3 loop reads CASSPDSFY.

In its sample, this clonotype was seen many times. V usage is TRBV5-1 and J usage is TRBJ1-1; D remains unclear. Looked up from germline, CDR1 is SGHRS and CDR2 is YFSETQ. The CDR3 covers 12 residues. V gave up 4 bases and J gave up 4 bases, with 8 bases separating them. CDR3 sequence: CASSPRGTEAFF. CDR3 DNA: TGCGCCAGCAGCCCACGAGGCACTGAAGCTTTCTTT.

The sample holds many counts of this clonotype. This may arise from a read error, as a much more abundant clone is one base away. The V gene is TRBV15, the J gene TRBJ2-5; no firm D call. This CDR3 comprises 12 residues. The germline V gene encodes CDR1 LNHNV and CDR2 YYDKDF (reference sequence). In nucleotides, the CDR3 is TGTGCCACCGGCAGAGAGCGAGAGACCCAGTACTTC. This encodes CATGRERETQYF.

This clonotype occurred a few times. V and J are TRBV5-6 and TRBJ1-6; unclear D gene. CDR3 length: 14 amino acids. CDR1 and CDR2 from the germline V gene are SGHDT and YYEEEE. Trimming cost V 0 bases and J 4 bases, with 5 bases left between them. The CDR3 sequence is CASSLAGYNSPLHF. CDR3 nucleotides: TGTGCCAGCAGCTTGGCGGGGTATAATTCACCCCTCCACTTT.

The table lists this clonotype with a few counts. The chain couples TRBV7-2 to TRBJ2-7; tentatively, D is TRBD1 (6 bases). Germline V lookup: CDR1 SGHTA, CDR2 FQGNSA. V was trimmed by 11 bases and J by 3 bases, leaving 32 bases between them. The CDR3 sequence is 18 residues long. CDR3 nucleotides: TGTGCCTGGAGTTTCCCGGGACAAGTGGCCTCTGTCGTCTACGAGCAGTACTTC. The encoded protein is CAWSFPGQVASVVYEQYF. Complete variable domain (other parts from reference TRBV7-2 and TRBJ2-7): GAGVSQSPSNKVTEKGKDVELRCDPISGHTALYWYRQSLGQGLEFLIYFQGNSAPDKSGLPSDRFSAERTGGSVSTLTIQRTQQEDSAVYLCAWSFPGQVASVVYEQYFGPGTRLTVT.

The gene calls are TRBV10-2 and TRBJ2-5; TRBD1 matches at 7 bases. This CDR3 has 16 residues. The germline V gene encodes CDR1 WSHSY and CDR2 SAAADI. J gave up 5 bases and V 6 bases, and 15 bases lay outside the gene matches. CDR3 amino acids: CASSLNAGTAEETQYF. The CDR3 bases are TGCGCCAGCAGCTTGAACGCCGGGACAGCAGAGGAGACCCAGTACTTC.

Notes on this clonotype: Being one base from a much bigger clone, this may be a read error. The CDR3 nucleotides are TGTGCCAGCAGCGAGGAGGGGGCAGGGGCCCGCTACTTT. This translates into CASSEEGAGARYF. The chain carries TRBV9 and TRBJ1-6, with 7 bases lining up with TRBD1. Germline CDR1 reads SGDLS; CDR2 reads YYNGEE. CDR3 length: 13 amino acids.

This clonotype was detected a few times. The CDR3 DNA reads TGCAGCGTTGGTGAGGGACAGTACTACGAGCAGTACTTC. Protein product: CSVGEGQYYEQYF. This chain uses TRBV29-1 with TRBJ2-7; 7 bases are a match to TRBD1. The CDR3 has 13 residues. Germline CDR1 SQVTM, CDR2 ANQGSEA. V trimming: 4 bases; J trimming: 3 bases; junction bases outside the gene matches: 6.

V usage is TRBV29-1 and J usage is TRBJ1-1; the D is unclear. V was cut by 7 bases and J by 0 bases, with 12 bases left in between. CDR3 length: 13 residues. Germline CDR1 reads SQVTM; CDR2 reads ANQGSEA. DNA of the CDR3: TGCAGCGCGCAGAGGGAGATGAACACTGAAGCTTTCTTT. Translation: CSAQREMNTEAFF.

This clonotype was recorded many times. V is TRBV7-8 and J is TRBJ2-3; D possibly matches TRBD1 or TRBD2 (5 bases each). The CDR3 length is 14 residues. V gave up 6 bases and J gave up 1 base, with 11 bases separating them. CDR1 is SGHVS and CDR2 is FQNEAQ in the germline V gene. CDR3 DNA sequence: TGTGCCAGCAGGAGCCGGGACCGCACAGATACGCAGTATTTT. This codes for CASRSRDRTDTQYF.

This clonotype was seen just once. This sequence joins TRBV29-1 and TRBJ2-5; the match to TRBD1 covers 9 bases. With the DNA end fitting TRBJ2-7 better, the J assignment may be wrong. Germline V lookup: CDR1 SQVTM, CDR2 ANQGSEA. The CDR3 is 14 amino acids. CDR3 coding DNA: TGCAGCGTTGCCGAAGGGACAGGGTTAGGCGAGCAGTACTTC. Its translation is CSVAEGTGLGEQYF.

The chain employs TRBV7-8 and TRBJ2-3, with D tentatively TRBD1 (5 bases). The DNA end is a closer match to TRBJ1-5, so the J assignment may be wrong. In germline, CDR1 is SGHVS, CDR2 FQNEAQ. This CDR3 region has 17 residues. CDR3 loop: CASSQDTASGATDTQHF. The DNA of the CDR3 is TGTGCCAGCAGCCAAGATACGGCTAGCGGGGCTACAGATACGCAGCATTTT.

V and J are TRBV9 and TRBJ2-3; 11 nucleotides line up with TRBD2. CDR1 SGDLS and CDR2 YYNGEE come from the germline V gene. The V gene end was trimmed by 4 bases and the J gene end by 8 bases; junction bases not matched to a gene: 12. CDR3 length: 16 residues. The DNA of the CDR3 is TGTGCCAGCAGCCAAGCGACTAGCGGGGCGGGGGGTACGCAGTATTTT. Protein product: CASSQATSGAGGTQYF.

The V and J genes are TRBV2 and TRBJ2-7; a weak D match, TRBD2 (6 bases). V was trimmed by 6 bases and J by 3 bases, leaving 15 bases between them. This CDR3 region has 14 residues. Germline assignment: CDR1 SNHLY and CDR2 FYNNEI. The CDR3 sequence: CASSVSTSSYEQYF. In nucleotides, the CDR3 is TGTGCCAGCAGCGTCAGCACTAGCAGCTACGAGCAGTACTTC.

The chain employs TRBV9 and TRBJ2-7, with 10 bases lining up with TRBD2. The germline CDR1 and CDR2 sequences are SGDLS and YYNGEE. This CDR3 is built from 14 residues. V gave up 2 bases and J gave up 3 bases; unmatched junction bases: 2. The CDR3 loop is CASSVASGSYEQYF. The DNA of the CDR3 is TGTGCCAGCAGCGTCGCTAGCGGGAGCTACGAGCAGTACTTC.

The chain is built from TRBV5-1 and TRBJ1-2; D unresolved. Per germline, CDR1 SGHRS and CDR2 YFSETQ. This CDR3 region has 15 residues. The V and J ends lost 0 bases and 4 bases respectively, with 13 bases between them. This chain's CDR3 is CASSLARHSSYGYTF. The CDR3 DNA reads TGCGCCAGCAGCTTGGCCAGGCACTCCTCCTATGGCTACACCTTC. Based on the CDR3 plus reference TRBV5-1 and TRBJ1-2, the full variable domain is KAGVTQTPRYLIKTRGQQVTLSCSPISGHRSVSWYQQTPGQGLQFLFEYFSETQRNKGNFPGRFSGRQFSNSRSEMNVSTLELGDSALYLCASSLARHSSYGYTFGSGTRLTVV.

This rearrangement joins TRBV6-5 to TRBJ1-2; D is possibly TRBD1 (6 bases). Germline assignment: CDR1 MNHEY and CDR2 SVGAGI. V shed 6 bases and J shed 0 bases, with 20 bases lying between them. This CDR3 contains 17 residues. CDR3 in amino acids: CASRYRGARATNYGYTF. The CDR3 coding sequence is TGTGCCAGCAGATACCGGGGGGCGAGGGCGACTAACTATGGCTACACCTTC.

This clonotype was detected many times. The CDR3 nucleotides are TGTGCCAGCAGCTTAGAGGGGGCGACCCAGTACTTC. It translates to CASSLEGATQYF. V is TRBV11-2 and J is TRBJ2-3; possibly TRBD1 for D (6 bases). The assigned J gene may be wrong: the sequence end matches TRBJ2-5 better. This CDR3 has 12 amino acids. CDR1 is SGHAT and CDR2 is FQNNGV in the germline V gene.

As concerns this clonotype: This may arise from a read error, as a much more abundant clone is one base away. V usage is TRBV10-3 and J usage is TRBJ1-6; weak D call: TRBD1 (5 bases). The CDR3 runs to 12 residues. Germline CDR1 and CDR2: ENHRY and SYGVKD. V shed 10 bases and J shed 9 bases, with 13 bases lying between them. CDR3: CASRDRSSPLHF. For the CDR3, the DNA is TGTGCCAGCCGGGACCGAAGTTCACCCCTCCACTTT.

This sequence joins TRBV2 and TRBJ2-2; D gene unclear. Trimming stripped 8 bases from V and 8 bases from J, with 9 bases between. The CDR3 is 11 amino acids. Germline values: CDR1 SNHLY, CDR2 FYNNEI. As DNA, the CDR3 is TGTGCCAGCTCGATGAGTGGGGAGCTGTTTTTT. It encodes CASSMSGELFF.

This clonotype was seen many times. This chain uses TRBV2 with TRBJ1-1, with 8 bases fitting TRBD1. Germline V gene sequence: CDR1 SNHLY, CDR2 FYNNEI. The CDR3 consists of 15 residues. The J segment lost 1 base and the V segment lost 5 bases, leaving 6 bases of the junction unmatched. CDR3 DNA sequence: TGTGCCAGCAGTCGACAGGGGAGGACGAACACTGAAGCTTTCTTT. It is translated as CASSRQGRTNTEAFF.